A selection of T cell receptor beta chains follows, all from one sample in a study of identical twins. TCRdb itself ran the 5' RACE reads through MiXCR, one entry per CDR3 protein. The table includes hundreds of thousands of distinct CDR3 sequences, around a sixth detected once. These same data were also listed under a study on T cells expressing NK-cell markers.

The sequencing input was PBMCs. The receptors stem from a woman between 18 and 29 years old in good health. The CDR3 runs from the conserved cysteine through the conserved F or W. The order of the fields is V gene, J gene, D gene, clone size, CDR3 protein, CDR3 DNA. D genes are given only for firm matches. Clone size is stated in some rows and not others, as once, few, many or a class when expanded.

V gene: TRBV27
J gene: TRBJ2-7
D gene: TRBD2
clone size: NA
CDR3 protein: CASRLAFPYEQYF
CDR3 DNA: TGTGCCAGCAGACTAGCGTTTCCCTACGAGCAGTACTTC

V gene: TRBV18
J gene: TRBJ2-5
D gene: NA
clone size: NA
CDR3 protein: CASSPGGGAQGTQYF
CDR3 DNA: TGTGCCAGCTCACCGGGCGGCGGGGCCCAAGGAACCCAGTACTTC

V gene: TRBV20-1
J gene: TRBJ2-5
D gene: NA
clone size: NA
CDR3 protein: CSAAQGFQETQYF
CDR3 DNA: TGCAGTGCGGCACAGGGATTCCAAGAGACCCAGTACTTC

V gene: TRBV10-3
J gene: TRBJ2-1
D gene: NA
clone size: few
CDR3 protein: CAISGGQGGNEQFF
CDR3 DNA: TGTGCCATCAGTGGAGGGCAGGGCGGCAATGAGCAGTTCTTC

V gene: TRBV2
J gene: TRBJ2-3
D gene: TRBD2
clone size: NA
CDR3 protein: CASSEIGLAPDTQYF
CDR3 DNA: TGTGCCAGCAGTGAAATCGGACTAGCCCCAGATACGCAGTATTTT

V gene: TRBV5-6
J gene: TRBJ2-7
D gene: TRBD2
clone size: NA
CDR3 protein: CASSGGTSGPYEQYF
CDR3 DNA: TGTGCCAGCAGCGGCGGGACTAGCGGACCCTACGAGCAGTACTTC

V gene: TRBV24-1
J gene: TRBJ2-1
D gene: NA
clone size: few
CDR3 protein: CATSGYNEQFF
CDR3 DNA: TGTGCCACCAGTGGATACAATGAGCAGTTCTTC

V gene: TRBV6-5
J gene: TRBJ2-7
D gene: NA
clone size: few
CDR3 protein: CASSFIGGSYEQYF
CDR3 DNA: TGTGCCAGCAGTTTTATCGGGGGATCCTACGAGCAGTACTTC

V gene: TRBV9
J gene: TRBJ2-3
D gene: TRBD2
clone size: NA
CDR3 protein: CASSVGTSGSTDTQYF
CDR3 DNA: TGTGCCAGCAGCGTAGGGACTAGCGGGAGCACAGATACGCAGTATTTT

V gene: TRBV7-6
J gene: TRBJ1-1
D gene: NA
clone size: few
CDR3 protein: CASSSGGAWYTEAFF
CDR3 DNA: TGTGCCAGCAGCTCGGGGGGGGCTTGGTACACTGAAGCTTTCTTT

V gene: TRBV29-1
J gene: TRBJ1-4
D gene: NA
clone size: few
CDR3 protein: CSVRMVGDEKLFF
CDR3 DNA: TGCAGCGTAAGAATGGTTGGGGATGAAAAACTGTTTTTT

V gene: TRBV5-1
J gene: TRBJ2-3
D gene: NA
clone size: few
CDR3 protein: CASSSGPSTVQPITTDTQYF
CDR3 DNA: TGCGCCAGCAGCTCAGGACCTAGTACAGTACAACCGATCACCACAGATACGCAGTATTTT

V gene: TRBV18
J gene: TRBJ2-3
D gene: NA
clone size: NA
CDR3 protein: CASSPPSQGSTDTQYF
CDR3 DNA: TGTGCCAGCTCACCACCGAGCCAGGGGTCCACAGATACGCAGTATTTT

V gene: TRBV3-1
J gene: TRBJ2-3
D gene: NA
clone size: NA
CDR3 protein: CASSQGTGPTDTQYF
CDR3 DNA: TGTGCCAGCAGCCAAGGTACAGGTCCCACAGATACGCAGTATTTT

V gene: TRBV4-3
J gene: TRBJ1-1
D gene: NA
clone size: NA
CDR3 protein: CASSQEWTMNTEAFF
CDR3 DNA: TGCGCCAGCAGCCAAGAGTGGACAATGAACACTGAAGCTTTCTTT

V gene: TRBV7-2
J gene: TRBJ2-3
D gene: NA
clone size: many
CDR3 protein: CASSLREWATQYF
CDR3 DNA: TGTGCCAGCAGCTTAAGGGAGTGGGCTACGCAGTATTTT

V gene: TRBV7-9
J gene: TRBJ1-5
D gene: NA
clone size: NA
CDR3 protein: CASSPTVGVNQPQHF
CDR3 DNA: TGTGCCAGCAGCCCCACCGTGGGGGTAAATCAGCCCCAGCATTTT

V gene: TRBV18
J gene: TRBJ2-6
D gene: NA
clone size: few
CDR3 protein: CASSPATAGANVLTF
CDR3 DNA: TGTGCCAGCTCACCGGCGACAGCTGGGGCCAACGTCCTGACTTTC

V gene: TRBV20-1
J gene: TRBJ2-1
D gene: NA
clone size: few
CDR3 protein: CSATGPFLGNEQFF
CDR3 DNA: TGCAGTGCCACAGGCCCCTTCTTGGGAAATGAGCAGTTCTTC

V gene: TRBV12-3/TRBV12-4
J gene: TRBJ1-4
D gene: NA
clone size: NA
CDR3 protein: CASSFRTRREKLFF
CDR3 DNA: TGTGCCAGCAGTTTCCGGACAAGGAGGGAAAAACTGTTTTTT

V gene: TRBV7-3
J gene: TRBJ2-2
D gene: NA
clone size: few
CDR3 protein: CASSPTGDKNTGELFF
CDR3 DNA: TGTGCCAGCAGCCCCACGGGGGACAAGAACACCGGGGAGCTGTTTTTT

V gene: TRBV9
J gene: TRBJ2-1
D gene: NA
clone size: NA
CDR3 protein: CASSVESVYEQFF
CDR3 DNA: TGTGCCAGCAGCGTAGAGTCAGTGTATGAGCAGTTCTTC

V gene: TRBV5-1
J gene: TRBJ2-2
D gene: TRBD1
clone size: many
CDR3 protein: CASSTDRGRTGELFF
CDR3 DNA: TGCGCCAGCAGCACGGACAGGGGGCGGACCGGGGAGCTGTTTTTT

V gene: TRBV12-3/TRBV12-4
J gene: TRBJ2-5
D gene: NA
clone size: NA
CDR3 protein: CASSAYPGGSGKETQYF
CDR3 DNA: TGTGCCAGCAGTGCCTACCCTGGAGGGTCTGGTAAAGAGACCCAGTACTTC

V gene: TRBV7-2
J gene: TRBJ2-2
D gene: TRBD2
clone size: few
CDR3 protein: CASSPTTAGGGELFF
CDR3 DNA: TGTGCCAGCAGCCCGACGACTGCGGGGGGCGGGGAGCTGTTTTTT

V gene: TRBV5-1
J gene: TRBJ2-7
D gene: NA
clone size: many
CDR3 protein: CASSLGLKYEQYF
CDR3 DNA: TGCGCCAGCAGCTTGGGACTTAAATACGAGCAGTACTTC

V gene: TRBV5-1
J gene: TRBJ1-5
D gene: TRBD1
clone size: few
CDR3 protein: CASSFRGGNQPQHF
CDR3 DNA: TGCGCCAGCAGCTTCAGGGGGGGCAATCAGCCCCAGCATTTT

V gene: TRBV5-6
J gene: TRBJ2-1
D gene: NA
clone size: NA
CDR3 protein: CASSPGRASPFYNEQFF
CDR3 DNA: TGTGCCAGCAGCCCTGGTCGGGCGAGTCCCTTCTACAATGAGCAGTTCTTC

V gene: TRBV12-3/TRBV12-4
J gene: TRBJ2-1
D gene: NA
clone size: many
CDR3 protein: CASSVSYNEQFF
CDR3 DNA: TGTGCCAGCAGCGTTTCCTACAATGAGCAGTTCTTC

V gene: TRBV20-1
J gene: TRBJ2-5
D gene: NA
clone size: few
CDR3 protein: CSASPLGKGGQETQYF
CDR3 DNA: TGCAGTGCTAGCCCGCTTGGCAAAGGGGGACAAGAGACCCAGTACTTC

V gene: TRBV6-2/TRBV6-3
J gene: TRBJ2-1
D gene: NA
clone size: few
CDR3 protein: CASRGERTYNEQFF
CDR3 DNA: TGTGCCAGCAGGGGGGAGAGAACTTACAATGAGCAGTTCTTC

V gene: TRBV5-6
J gene: TRBJ1-1
D gene: NA
clone size: few
CDR3 protein: CASSLVGRRPGTEAFF
CDR3 DNA: TGTGCCAGCAGCTTGGTCGGCAGGAGGCCGGGGACTGAAGCTTTCTTT

V gene: TRBV12-3/TRBV12-4
J gene: TRBJ2-5
D gene: NA
clone size: few
CDR3 protein: CASSSGLPETQYF
CDR3 DNA: TGTGCCAGCAGCTCCGGGCTCCCAGAGACCCAGTACTTC

V gene: TRBV20-1
J gene: TRBJ2-1
D gene: NA
clone size: few
CDR3 protein: CSARDPGQGWSLADYNEQFF
CDR3 DNA: TGCAGTGCTAGAGATCCTGGACAGGGATGGAGTCTAGCGGACTACAATGAGCAGTTCTTC

V gene: TRBV15
J gene: TRBJ2-5
D gene: NA
clone size: many
CDR3 protein: CATSRGGGWKETQYF
CDR3 DNA: TGTGCCACCAGCAGAGGTGGCGGGTGGAAAGAGACCCAGTACTTC

V gene: TRBV11-2
J gene: TRBJ2-3
D gene: NA
clone size: few
CDR3 protein: CASSFHGDTQYF
CDR3 DNA: TGTGCCAGCAGCTTTCACGGAGATACGCAGTATTTT

V gene: TRBV6-2/TRBV6-3
J gene: TRBJ2-1
D gene: TRBD1
clone size: NA
CDR3 protein: CASSYRDRGDYNEQFF
CDR3 DNA: TGTGCCAGCAGTTACCGGGACAGGGGGGACTACAATGAGCAGTTCTTC

V gene: TRBV27
J gene: TRBJ2-7
D gene: TRBD2
clone size: few
CDR3 protein: CASSQTSGRGSSYEQYF
CDR3 DNA: TGTGCCAGCAGTCAAACTAGCGGGCGGGGCTCTTCCTACGAGCAGTACTTC

V gene: TRBV10-2
J gene: TRBJ2-7
D gene: TRBD2
clone size: few
CDR3 protein: CASSGGLANEQYF
CDR3 DNA: TGCGCCAGCAGTGGGGGACTAGCGAACGAGCAGTACTTC

V gene: TRBV3-1
J gene: TRBJ2-7
D gene: TRBD2
clone size: NA
CDR3 protein: CASSQEKLAGFSYEQYF
CDR3 DNA: TGTGCCAGCAGCCAGGAAAAACTAGCGGGGTTCTCCTACGAGCAGTACTTC

V gene: TRBV7-6
J gene: TRBJ2-7
D gene: TRBD1
clone size: few
CDR3 protein: CASSLGGTGDEQYF
CDR3 DNA: TGTGCCAGCAGCTTAGGAGGGACAGGGGACGAGCAGTACTTC

V gene: TRBV27
J gene: TRBJ2-1
D gene: NA
clone size: few
CDR3 protein: CASSPPGLGQYNEQFF
CDR3 DNA: TGTGCCAGCAGTCCTCCGGGACTGGGTCAATACAATGAGCAGTTCTTC

V gene: TRBV6-5
J gene: TRBJ2-7
D gene: NA
clone size: NA
CDR3 protein: CASSYSSGGLYEQYF
CDR3 DNA: TGTGCCAGCAGTTACTCGAGTGGGGGCCTCTACGAGCAGTACTTC

V gene: TRBV5-1
J gene: TRBJ2-5
D gene: NA
clone size: NA
CDR3 protein: CASSIDGKETQYF
CDR3 DNA: TGCGCCAGCAGCATCGACGGAAAAGAGACCCAGTACTTC

V gene: TRBV29-1
J gene: TRBJ1-2
D gene: TRBD1
clone size: NA
CDR3 protein: CSVPPGQGFSGGYTF
CDR3 DNA: TGCAGCGTTCCCCCGGGACAGGGGTTCAGTGGGGGCTACACCTTC

V gene: TRBV12-3/TRBV12-4
J gene: TRBJ2-5
D gene: NA
clone size: few
CDR3 protein: CASTLVEGTETQYF
CDR3 DNA: TGTGCCAGCACCCTAGTGGAGGGAACGGAGACCCAGTACTTC

V gene: TRBV7-9
J gene: TRBJ2-3
D gene: NA
clone size: NA
CDR3 protein: CASRTSSTDTQYF
CDR3 DNA: TGTGCCAGCAGAACATCTAGCACAGATACGCAGTATTTT

V gene: TRBV7-3
J gene: TRBJ2-3
D gene: NA
clone size: many
CDR3 protein: CASSPAGTTDTQYF
CDR3 DNA: TGTGCCAGCAGCCCCGCCGGGACCACAGATACGCAGTATTTT

V gene: TRBV20-1
J gene: TRBJ2-3
D gene: NA
clone size: NA
CDR3 protein: CSAEETGTDTQYF
CDR3 DNA: TGCAGTGCGGAAGAAACAGGGACAGATACGCAGTATTTT